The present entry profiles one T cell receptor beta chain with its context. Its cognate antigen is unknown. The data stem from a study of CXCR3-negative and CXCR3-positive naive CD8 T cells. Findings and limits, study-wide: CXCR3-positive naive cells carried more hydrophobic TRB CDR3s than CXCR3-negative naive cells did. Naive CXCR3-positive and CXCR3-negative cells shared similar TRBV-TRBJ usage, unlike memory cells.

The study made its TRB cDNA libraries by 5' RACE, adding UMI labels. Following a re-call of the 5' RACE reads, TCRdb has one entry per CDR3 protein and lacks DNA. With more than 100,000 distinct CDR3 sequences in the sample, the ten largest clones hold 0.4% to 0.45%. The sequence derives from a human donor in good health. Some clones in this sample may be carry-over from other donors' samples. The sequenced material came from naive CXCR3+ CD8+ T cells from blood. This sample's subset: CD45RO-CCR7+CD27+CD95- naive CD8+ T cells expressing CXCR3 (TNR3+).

This chain's CDR3 is CASSSTGAHEQFF. The genes are TRBV6-5 and TRBJ2-1; there is no DNA to check the TCRdb D call of TRBD1. The CDR3 runs to 13 residues. The germline V gene encodes CDR1 MNHEY and CDR2 SVGAGI.